This T cell receptor (beta chain) was identified during a study of T-cell reconstitution after alpha-beta-depleted transplantation in children. Overall study findings and caveats: Surviving recipient cells, namely T cells and thymic progenitors, were the source of high day-60 TCRbeta diversity in some patients. Several hundred expanded graft clones reportedly supplied alpha-beta T cells about two months after transplant. T-cell numbers and diversity, one year after transplant, stemmed largely from T cells that were newly produced.

A few counts support this clonotype. The antigen remains undetermined. CDR3 length equals 14 residues. Germline CDR1 is SGHRS and CDR2 is YFSETQ. Germline trimming cut 4 bases from V and 0 bases from J; bases unmatched to any gene: 2. Unique molecular identifiers were used to barcode this TCRbeta library. TCRdb analysed the PCR reads with MiXCR anew, one entry per CDR3 protein. The sample includes more than 200,000 distinct CDR3 sequences, approximately 17% seen only once; the top ten take around two fifths. This clonotype was sampled from a male patient between 2 and 15 years old who had a stem cell transplant for acute lymphoblastic leukemia, so the T cells may come from the graft donor. The material sequenced was PBMCs, mostly from graft donor cells, taken 360 days after TCRalphabeta/CD19-depleted stem cell transplant. The J gene is TRBJ2-7, the V gene TRBV5-1, with TRBD2 matching over 9 bases. CDR3 protein: CASSPSGDSYEQYF. The CDR3 DNA sequence: TGCGCCAGCAGCCCTAGCGGGGACTCCTACGAGCAGTACTTC.